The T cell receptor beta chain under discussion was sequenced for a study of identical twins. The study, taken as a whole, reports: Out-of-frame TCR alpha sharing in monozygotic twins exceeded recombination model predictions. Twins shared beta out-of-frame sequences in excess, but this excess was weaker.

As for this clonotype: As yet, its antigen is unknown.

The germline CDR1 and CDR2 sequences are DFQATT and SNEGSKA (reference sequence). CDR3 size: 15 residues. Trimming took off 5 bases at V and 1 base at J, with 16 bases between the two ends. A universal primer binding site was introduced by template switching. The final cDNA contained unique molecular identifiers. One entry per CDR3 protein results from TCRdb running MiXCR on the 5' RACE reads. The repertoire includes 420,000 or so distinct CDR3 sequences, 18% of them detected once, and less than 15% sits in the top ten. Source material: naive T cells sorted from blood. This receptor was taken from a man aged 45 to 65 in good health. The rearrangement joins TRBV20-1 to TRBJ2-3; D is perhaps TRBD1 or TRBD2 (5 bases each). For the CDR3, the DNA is TGCAGTGCTGGTGAGAGGGGCCCGGGCACAGATACGCAGTATTTT. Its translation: CSAGERGPGTDTQYF.